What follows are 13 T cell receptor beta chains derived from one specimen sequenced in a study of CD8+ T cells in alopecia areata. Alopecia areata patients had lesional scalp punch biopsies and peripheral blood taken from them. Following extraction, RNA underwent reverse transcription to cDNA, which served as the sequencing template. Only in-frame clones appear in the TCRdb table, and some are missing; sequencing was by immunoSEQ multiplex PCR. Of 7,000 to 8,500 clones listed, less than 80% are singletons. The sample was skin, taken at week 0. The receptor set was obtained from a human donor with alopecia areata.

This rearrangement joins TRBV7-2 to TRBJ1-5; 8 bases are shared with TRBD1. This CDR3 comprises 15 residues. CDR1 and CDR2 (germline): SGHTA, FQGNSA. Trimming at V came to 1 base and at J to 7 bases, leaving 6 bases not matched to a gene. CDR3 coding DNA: TGTGCCAGCAGCTTAGGACAGGGGATCAGGCAGCCCCAGCATTTT. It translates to CASSLGQGIRQPQHF.

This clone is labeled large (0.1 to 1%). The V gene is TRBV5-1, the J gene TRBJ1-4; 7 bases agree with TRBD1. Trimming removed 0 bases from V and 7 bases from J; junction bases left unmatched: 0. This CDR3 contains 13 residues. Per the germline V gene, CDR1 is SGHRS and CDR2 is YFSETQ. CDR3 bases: TGCGCCAGCAGCTTGGACAGGGGTGAAAAACTGTTTTTT. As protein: CASSLDRGEKLFF.

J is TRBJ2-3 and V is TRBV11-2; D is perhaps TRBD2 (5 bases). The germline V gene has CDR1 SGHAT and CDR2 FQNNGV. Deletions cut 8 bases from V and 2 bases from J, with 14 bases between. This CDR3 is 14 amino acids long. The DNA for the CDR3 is TGTGCCAGCGTTCCACGGGGTTCCACAGATACGCAGTATTTT. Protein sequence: CASVPRGSTDTQYF.

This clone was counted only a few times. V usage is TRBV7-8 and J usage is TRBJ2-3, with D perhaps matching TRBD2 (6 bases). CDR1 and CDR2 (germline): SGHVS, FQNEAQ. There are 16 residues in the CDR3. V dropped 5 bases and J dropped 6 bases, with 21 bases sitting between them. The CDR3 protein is CASSPPGLLVLDTQYF. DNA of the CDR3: TGTGCCAGCAGCCCGCCGGGACTCCTAGTCCTTGATACGCAGTATTTT.

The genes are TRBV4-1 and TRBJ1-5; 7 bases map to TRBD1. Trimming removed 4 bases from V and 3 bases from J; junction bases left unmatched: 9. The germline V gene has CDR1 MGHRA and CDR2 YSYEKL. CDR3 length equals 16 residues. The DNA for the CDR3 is TGCGCCAGCAGCCTCGTGATGGGACAGATCAATCAGCCCCAGCATTTT. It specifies CASSLVMGQINQPQHF.

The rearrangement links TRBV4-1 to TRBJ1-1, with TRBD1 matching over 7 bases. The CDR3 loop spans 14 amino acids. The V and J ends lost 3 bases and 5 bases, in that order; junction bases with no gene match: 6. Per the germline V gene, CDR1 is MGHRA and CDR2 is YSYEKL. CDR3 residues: CASSHRQGRTEAFF. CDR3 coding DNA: TGCGCCAGCAGCCACAGACAGGGAAGGACTGAAGCTTTCTTT.

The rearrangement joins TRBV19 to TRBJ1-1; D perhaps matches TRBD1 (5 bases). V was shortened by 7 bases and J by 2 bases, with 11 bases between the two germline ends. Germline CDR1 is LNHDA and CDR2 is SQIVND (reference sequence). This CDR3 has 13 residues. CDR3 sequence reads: CASIFDRNTEAFF. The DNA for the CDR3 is TGTGCCAGTATTTTCGACAGAAACACTGAAGCTTTCTTT.

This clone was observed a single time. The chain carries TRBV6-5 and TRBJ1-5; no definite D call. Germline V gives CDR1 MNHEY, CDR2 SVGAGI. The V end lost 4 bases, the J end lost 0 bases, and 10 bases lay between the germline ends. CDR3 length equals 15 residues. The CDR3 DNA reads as TGTGCCAGCAGTTTAGACGGCTATAGCAATCAGCCCCAGCATTTT. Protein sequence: CASSLDGYSNQPQHF.

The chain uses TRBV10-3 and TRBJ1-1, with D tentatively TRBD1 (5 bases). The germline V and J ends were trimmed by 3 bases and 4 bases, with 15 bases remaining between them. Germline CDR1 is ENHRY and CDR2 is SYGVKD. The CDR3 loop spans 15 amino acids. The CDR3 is CAISDKGPGSTEAFF. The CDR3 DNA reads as TGTGCCATCAGTGATAAGGGGCCTGGGAGCACTGAAGCTTTCTTT.

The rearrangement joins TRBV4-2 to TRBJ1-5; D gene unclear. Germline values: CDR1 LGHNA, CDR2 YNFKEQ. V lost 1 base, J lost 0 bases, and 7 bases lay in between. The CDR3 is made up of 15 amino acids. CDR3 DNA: TGTGCCAGCAGCCAAGCTCAAAATAGCAATCAGCCCCAGCATTTT. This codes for CASSQAQNSNQPQHF.

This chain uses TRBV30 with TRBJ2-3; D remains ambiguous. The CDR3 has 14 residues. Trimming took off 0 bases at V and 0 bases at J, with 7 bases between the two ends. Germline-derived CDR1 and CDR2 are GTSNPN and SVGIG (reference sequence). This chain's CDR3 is CAWSVSLSTDTQYF. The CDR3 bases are TGTGCCTGGAGTGTCTCCCTGAGCACAGATACGCAGTATTTT.

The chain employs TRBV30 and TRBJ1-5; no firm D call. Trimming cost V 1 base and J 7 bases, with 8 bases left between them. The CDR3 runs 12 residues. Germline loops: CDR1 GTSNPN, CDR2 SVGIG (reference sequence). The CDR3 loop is CAWSASGQPQHF. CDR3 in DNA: TGTGCCTGGAGTGCCAGCGGGCAGCCCCAGCATTTT.

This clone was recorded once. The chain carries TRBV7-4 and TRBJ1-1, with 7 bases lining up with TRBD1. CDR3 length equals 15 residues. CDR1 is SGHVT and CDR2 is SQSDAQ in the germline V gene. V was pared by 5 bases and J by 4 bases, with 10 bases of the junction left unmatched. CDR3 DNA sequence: TGTGCCAGCAGCAGTCTGACAGGGTCTGCCACTGAAGCTTTCTTT. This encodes CASSSLTGSATEAFF.